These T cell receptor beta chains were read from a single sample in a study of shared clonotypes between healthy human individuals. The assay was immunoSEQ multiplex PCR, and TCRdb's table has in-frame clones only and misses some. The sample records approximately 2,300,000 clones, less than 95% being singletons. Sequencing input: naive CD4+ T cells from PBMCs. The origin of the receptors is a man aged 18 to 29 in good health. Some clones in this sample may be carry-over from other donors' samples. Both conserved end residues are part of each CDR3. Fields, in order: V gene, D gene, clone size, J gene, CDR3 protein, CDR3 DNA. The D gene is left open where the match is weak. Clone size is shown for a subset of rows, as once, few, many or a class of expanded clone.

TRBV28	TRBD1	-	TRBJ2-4	CASSLRQGVKNIQYF	TGTGCCAGCAGTTTGAGACAGGGGGTCAAAAACATTCAGTACTTC
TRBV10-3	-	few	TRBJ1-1	CAISPRNTEAFF	TGTGCCATCAGCCCAAGGAACACTGAAGCTTTCTTT
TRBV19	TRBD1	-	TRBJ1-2	CASSPGTGAYGYTF	TGTGCCAGTAGTCCCGGGACAGGGGCCTATGGCTACACCTTC
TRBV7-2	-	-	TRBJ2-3	CASSLAEGARPSGGTDTQYF	TGTGCCAGCAGCTTAGCGGAGGGGGCGCGACCTTCGGGTGGCACAGATACGCAGTATTTT
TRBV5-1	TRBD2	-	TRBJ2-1	CASSSMTSGGYNEQFF	TGCGCCAGCAGCTCGATGACTAGCGGGGGCTACAATGAGCAGTTCTTC
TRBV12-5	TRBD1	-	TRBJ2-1	CASGLFPGDRVNYNEQFF	TGTGCTAGTGGTTTGTTCCCTGGGGACAGGGTGAACTACAATGAGCAGTTCTTC
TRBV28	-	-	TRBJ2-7	CASSLSGTKYEQYF	TGTGCCAGCAGTTTATCGGGAACGAAGTACGAGCAGTACTTC
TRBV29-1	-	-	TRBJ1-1	CSVLGQLNTEAFF	TGCAGCGTCCTAGGGCAACTAAACACTGAAGCTTTCTTT
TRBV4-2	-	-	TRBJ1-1	CASSQGGAGTNTEAFF	TGTGCCAGCAGCCAAGGGGGGGCAGGAACGAACACTGAAGCTTTCTTT
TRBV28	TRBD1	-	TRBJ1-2	CASSPGGTGGTYTF	TGTGCCAGCAGCCCAGGAGGGACAGGGGGTACCTACACCTTC
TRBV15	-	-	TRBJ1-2	CATSRDAYGYTF	TGTGCCACCAGCAGAGATGCCTATGGCTACACCTTC
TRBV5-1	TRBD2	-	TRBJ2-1	CASSLTSGSWNEQFF	TGCGCCAGCAGCCTGACTAGCGGGAGTTGGAATGAGCAGTTCTTC
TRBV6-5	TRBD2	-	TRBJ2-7	CASSLAEPYEQYF	TGTGCCAGCAGTCTAGCGGAGCCCTACGAGCAGTACTTC
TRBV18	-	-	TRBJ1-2	CASSGRNYGYTF	TGTGCCAGCTCCGGAAGAAACTATGGCTACACCTTC
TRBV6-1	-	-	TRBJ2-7	CASSEVSDEQYF	TGTGCCAGCAGTGAAGTCTCGGACGAGCAGTACTTC
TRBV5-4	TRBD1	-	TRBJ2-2	CASSFGQGVISGELFF	TGTGCCAGCAGCTTCGGACAGGGGGTAATATCCGGGGAGCTGTTTTTT
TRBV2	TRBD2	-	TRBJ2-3	CASSRLTSGRIKASTDTQYF	TGTGCCAGCAGTCGCTTGACTAGCGGGAGGATTAAAGCTAGCACAGATACGCAGTATTTT
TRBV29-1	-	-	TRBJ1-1	CSAAGGHTEAFF	TGCAGCGCGGCGGGGGGGCACACTGAAGCTTTCTTT
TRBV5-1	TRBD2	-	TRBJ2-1	CASSPTSGHGGEQFF	TGCGCCAGCAGCCCCACTAGCGGCCATGGGGGGGAGCAGTTCTTC
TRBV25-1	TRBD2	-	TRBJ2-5	CASSEGDYYWDHETQYF	TGTGCCAGCAGTGAGGGGGACTACTATTGGGACCACGAGACCCAGTACTTC